The text below deals with one TCR beta chain. This record comes from a study of T cell responses to AZD1222 COVID-19 vaccine. The protocol was immunoSEQ multiplex PCR, while the TCRdb copy is restricted to in-frame clones and leaves out a portion. The sample has 200,000 to 250,000 clones; 85% to 95% are singletons. Trimming pared 0 bases from V and 0 bases from J, leaving 18 bases between. From germline, CDR1 is SGHNT and CDR2 YYREEE (reference sequence). The CDR3 sequence is 18 residues long. This TCR was recovered from an adult in good health. This rearrangement joins TRBV5-4 to TRBJ1-1; possibly TRBD1 for D (5 bases). The sample in question was peripheral blood, obtained on day 0 of MenACWY control vaccination. The CDR3 protein is CASSLGPPGRRMNTEAFF. The CDR3 nucleotides are TGTGCCAGCAGCTTGGGACCACCGGGACGGCGAATGAACACTGAAGCTTTCTTT.